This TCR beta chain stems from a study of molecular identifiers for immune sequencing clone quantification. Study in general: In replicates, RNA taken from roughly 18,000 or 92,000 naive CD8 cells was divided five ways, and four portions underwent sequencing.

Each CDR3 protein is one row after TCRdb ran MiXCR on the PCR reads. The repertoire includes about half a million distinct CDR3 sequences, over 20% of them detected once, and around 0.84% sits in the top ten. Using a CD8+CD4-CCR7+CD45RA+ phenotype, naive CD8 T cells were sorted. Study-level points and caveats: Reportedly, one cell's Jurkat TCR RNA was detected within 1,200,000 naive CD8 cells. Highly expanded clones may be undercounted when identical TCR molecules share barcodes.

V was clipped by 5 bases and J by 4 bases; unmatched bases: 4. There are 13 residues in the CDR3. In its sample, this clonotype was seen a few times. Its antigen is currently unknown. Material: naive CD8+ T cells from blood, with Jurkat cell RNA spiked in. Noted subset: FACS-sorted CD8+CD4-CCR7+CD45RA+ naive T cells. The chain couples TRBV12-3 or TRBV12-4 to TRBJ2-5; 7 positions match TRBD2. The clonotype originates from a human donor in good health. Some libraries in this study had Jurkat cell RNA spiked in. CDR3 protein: CASSNSGAETQYF. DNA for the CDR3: TGTGCCAGCAGTAACAGCGGGGCAGAGACCCAGTACTTC.